The 29 T cell receptor beta chains below all came from one sample that was sequenced in a study of T cells in Graves' hyperthyroidism and ophthalmopathy. Amplified TCR beta CDR3 regions came from RNA transcripts. The study used the HTBI primer set for a first-round RT-PCR of the TCR CDR3. TCRdb reprocessed the multiplex PCR reads with MiXCR, giving one entry per CDR3 protein. The repertoire holds 480,000 or so distinct CDR3 sequences, about 46% seen once, with about two fifths in the top ten. The specimen was peripheral blood or thyroid tissue (not recorded which). Every receptor here comes from an adult woman with Graves' disease, either hyperthyroidism or ophthalmopathy (not recorded which).

V is TRBV29-1 and J is TRBJ2-7, with 7 bases aligning to TRBD2. The V gene end was trimmed by 4 bases and the J gene end by 2 bases; junction bases not matched to a gene: 11. Germline V gene lookup returns CDR1 SQVTM and CDR2 ANQGSEA. This CDR3 spans 15 amino acids. The CDR3 is CSVAAVGGIPYEQYF. The CDR3 nucleotides read TGCAGCGTTGCGGCTGTGGGGGGGATCCCCTACGAGCAGTACTTC.

At least ten counts were recorded for this clonotype. V and J are TRBV29-1 and TRBJ1-1; D possibly corresponds to TRBD1 (5 bases). This CDR3 has 14 residues. Germline V lookup: CDR1 SQVTM, CDR2 ANQGSEA. V dropped 1 base and J dropped 0 bases, with 9 bases sitting between them. The CDR3 here is CSVEVSGLNTEAFF. The CDR3, as DNA: TGCAGCGTTGAAGTTTCAGGGCTGAACACTGAAGCTTTCTTT.

The chain carries TRBV29-1 and TRBJ2-2; TRBD2 might be the D (6 bases). With 3 bases removed from V and 5 bases from J, the gap between germline ends came to 13 bases. CDR3 length: 14 amino acids. Germline V CDR1 and CDR2: SQVTM, ANQGSEA. In DNA, the CDR3 is TGCAGCGTTGACGGGACTTCCAGAACCGGGGAGCTGTTTTTT. Amino acids: CSVDGTSRTGELFF.

The J gene is TRBJ2-2, the V gene TRBV19, with 7 bases matching TRBD2. This CDR3 is built from 19 residues. The ends lost 3 bases at V and 2 bases at J; junction bases unmatched: 15. In germline, CDR1 is LNHDA, CDR2 SQIVND (reference sequence). Here the CDR3 reads CASSMAGPGASGNTGELFF. The CDR3 coding sequence is TGTGCCAGTAGTATGGCCGGTCCCGGGGCTAGCGGTAACACCGGGGAGCTGTTTTTT. Combining the CDR3 with reference TRBV19 and TRBJ2-2 gives the whole variable domain DGGITQSPKYLFRKEGQNVTLSCEQNLNHDAMYWYRQDPGQGLRLIYYSQIVNDFQKGDIAEGYSVSREKKESFPLTVTSAQKNPTAFYLCASSMAGPGASGNTGELFFGEGSRLTVL.

With regard to this clonotype: A clone one base away is much larger, so this may be a read error. The chain employs TRBV7-2 and TRBJ1-1; D might be TRBD1 (6 bases). This CDR3 is built from 15 residues. Germline CDR1 SGHTA, CDR2 FQGNSA. The ends were cut back, 5 bases at V and 5 bases at J, with 18 bases in the middle. CDR3 in amino acids: CASSEVGGGQTEAFF. The DNA for the CDR3 is TGTGCCAGCAGCGAGGTGGGGGGGGGGCAAACTGAAGCTTTCTTT.

This clonotype was seen at least ten times. This chain connects TRBV12-5 to TRBJ1-2; D is undetermined. Germline assignment: CDR1 LGHNT and CDR2 FRNRAP. V gave up 7 bases and J gave up 0 bases, with 9 bases separating them. This CDR3 region has 13 residues. The CDR3 coding sequence is TGTGCTAGTGCCCCGGGGACTAACTATGGCTACACCTTC. Its translation: CASAPGTNYGYTF.

This clonotype showed up many times. This chain uses TRBV7-2 with TRBJ2-5; TRBD2 matches 8 bases. Germline V lookup: CDR1 SGHTA, CDR2 FQGNSA. This CDR3 has 13 residues. V was clipped by 5 bases and J by 5 bases; unmatched bases: 4. The CDR3 loop is CASSPSGGETQYF. CDR3 DNA: TGTGCCAGCAGCCCCTCGGGAGGGGAGACCCAGTACTTC.

CDR3 residues: CASTDSGIRAGELFF. As DNA, the CDR3 is TGTGCCAGCACCGATAGCGGGATTAGGGCCGGGGAGCTGTTTTTT. The chain is built from TRBV10-3 and TRBJ2-2; the match to TRBD2 covers 8 bases. The CDR3 extends over 15 amino acids. Germline CDR1 reads ENHRY; CDR2 reads SYGVKD. The V and J ends lost 10 bases and 6 bases, in that order; junction bases with no gene match: 13.

The chain couples TRBV9 to TRBJ2-5; 7 bases are a match to TRBD2. The CDR3 is 14 amino acids. Germline loops: CDR1 SGDLS, CDR2 YYNGEE. With 1 base clipped from V and 3 bases from J, the junction kept 3 bases outside the gene matches. DNA for the CDR3: TGTGCCAGCAGCGTAACTCTAGCGGAAGAGACCCAGTACTTC. Its protein product is CASSVTLAEETQYF.

This clonotype was found a few times. The genes are TRBV20-1 and TRBJ2-5, with 8 bases that match TRBD2. CDR1 is DFQATT, CDR2 SNEGSKA, per germline (reference sequence). The J segment lost 2 bases and the V segment lost 5 bases, leaving 4 bases of the junction unmatched. The CDR3 sequence is 13 residues long. The CDR3 region is CSARAGGQETQYF. The DNA for the CDR3 is TGCAGTGCTCGTGCGGGGGGACAAGAGACCCAGTACTTC.

The chain is built from TRBV2 and TRBJ1-2, with no clear D. The germline CDR1 and CDR2 sequences are SNHLY and FYNNEI. Trimming left V 5 bases short and J 3 bases short, with 19 bases between. CDR3 length equals 16 residues. In DNA form, the CDR3 reads TGTGCCAGCAGTTTTTGGCCCGCGCGGAGCGACTATGGCTACACCTTC. Translation: CASSFWPARSDYGYTF.

The rearrangement joins TRBV24-1 to TRBJ1-2; the D is unclear. Deletions cut 1 base from V and 2 bases from J, with 4 bases between. Germline V gene data show CDR1 as KGHDR and CDR2 as SFDVKD. This CDR3 has 13 amino acids. This CDR3 is CATSDLPNYGYTF. CDR3 nucleotides: TGTGCCACCAGTGATTTACCAAACTATGGCTACACCTTC.

Worth noting for this clonotype: The junction and the germline gene differ at one end; a read error may be behind it. This sequence joins TRBV7-3 and TRBJ2-7; TRBD2 aligns across 11 bases. Germline CDR1 reads SGHTA; CDR2 reads FQGTGA. The length of the CDR3 is 16 residues. CDR3 loop: CASSLTGTSGSYEQYF. Written as DNA, the CDR3 is TGTGCCAGCAGCCTAACCGGGACTAGCGGATCCTACGAGCAGTACTTC.

This clonotype has only a few counts. In DNA form, the CDR3 reads TGTGCCCTCAGCAATCAGCCCCAGCATTTT. This sequence encodes CALSNQPQHF. The chain links TRBV2 to TRBJ1-5, with D unclear. CDR3 length: 10 amino acids. The germline CDR1 and CDR2 sequences are SNHLY and FYNNEI. Trimming left V 11 bases short and J 1 base short, with 3 bases between.

This chain connects TRBV25-1 to TRBJ1-2; D remains ambiguous. Germline V gives CDR1 MGHDK, CDR2 SYGVNS. This CDR3 spans 13 amino acids. Trimming cost V 1 base and J 4 bases, with 7 bases left between them. CDR3 residues: CASSEWGGYGYTF. The CDR3 DNA reads TGTGCCAGCAGTGAATGGGGAGGCTATGGCTACACCTTC.

The gene calls are TRBV7-9 and TRBJ2-5; 9 bases match TRBD2. The junction had 6 bases not matched to a gene; V was cut back by 5 bases and J by 5 bases. Germline V gene data show CDR1 as SEHNR and CDR2 as FQNEAQ (reference sequence). The CDR3 consists of 14 residues. The CDR3: CASSREREAETQYF. The CDR3 nucleotides read TGTGCCAGCAGCCGGGAGCGGGAGGCGGAGACCCAGTACTTC.

The sample holds a few counts of this clonotype. The chain links TRBV28 to TRBJ2-5, with 7 bases identical to TRBD1. This CDR3 comprises 12 residues. The V gene's germline CDR1 is MDHEN and CDR2 SYDVKM. Losses at the gene ends were 6 bases for V and 5 bases for J; bases not matched to a gene: 3. CDR3 region: CASRRGRETQYF. Here the CDR3 DNA reads TGTGCCAGCAGGAGGGGGCGGGAGACCCAGTACTTC.

This clonotype was picked up many times. The chain employs TRBV19 and TRBJ1-1; 7 bases map to TRBD1. V dropped 3 bases and J dropped 5; count of bases not matched to a gene: 6. The CDR3 totals 14 residues. Germline assignment: CDR1 LNHDA and CDR2 SQIVND (reference sequence). The CDR3 here is CASSMGQTRTEAFF. CDR3 coding DNA: TGTGCCAGTAGTATGGGACAGACACGAACTGAAGCTTTCTTT.

This rearrangement joins TRBV10-3 to TRBJ2-7; D not resolved. The germline CDR1 and CDR2 sequences are ENHRY and SYGVKD. V lost 7 bases, J lost 3 bases, and 16 bases lay in between. CDR3 size: 14 residues. The CDR3 here is CAIKVHPGLYEQYF. In DNA, the CDR3 is TGTGCCATCAAGGTGCATCCCGGGCTCTACGAGCAGTACTTC.

The V and J genes are TRBV9 and TRBJ2-7; tentatively, D is TRBD1 (6 bases). With 3 bases removed from V and 3 bases from J, the gap between germline ends came to 16 bases. The CDR3 covers 15 residues. Germline V gene lookup returns CDR1 SGDLS and CDR2 YYNGEE. This chain's CDR3 is CASSARQVSGYEQYF. The CDR3 bases are TGTGCCAGCAGCGCTCGACAGGTGTCGGGCTACGAGCAGTACTTC. The full variable domain, with the rest looked up from reference TRBV9 and TRBJ2-7, is DSGVTQTPKHLITATGQRVTLRCSPRSGDLSVYWYQQSLDQGLQFLIQYYNGEERAKGNILERFSAQQFPDLHSELNLSSLELGDSALYFCASSARQVSGYEQYFGPGTRLTVT.

This clonotype was seen repeatedly, ten times or more. The CDR3 DNA reads TGTGCCAGCAGCCCCCGAGGCGCATCCTACGAGCAGTACTTC. Translated: CASSPRGASYEQYF. The V gene is TRBV14, the J gene TRBJ2-7; D gene ambiguous. The CDR3 has 14 residues. The V gene lost 4 bases and the J gene lost 1 base, with 11 bases spanning the gap. Germline V gene data show CDR1 as SGHDN and CDR2 as FVKESK.

The chain has TRBV20-1 and TRBJ1-2; D not resolved. V was trimmed by 3 bases and J by 8 bases, leaving 19 bases between them. This CDR3 has 14 residues. Germline V gives CDR1 DFQATT, CDR2 SNEGSKA (reference sequence). The CDR3 nucleotides are TGCAGTGCTAGGGGGTCCCCCGGGTATGGCGGCTACACCTTC. This gives the protein CSARGSPGYGGYTF.

This clonotype was observed many times. The V gene is TRBV7-9, the J gene TRBJ1-1, with 7 bases that match TRBD1. This CDR3 has 14 amino acids. Germline CDR1 SEHNR, CDR2 FQNEAQ (reference sequence). V lost 3 bases and J lost 5; bases outside the gene matches: 6. This CDR3 is CASSFSGTETEAFF. DNA of the CDR3: TGTGCCAGCAGCTTTTCGGGGACAGAGACTGAAGCTTTCTTT.

The rearrangement links TRBV20-1 to TRBJ1-2, with D unresolved. Germline V gives CDR1 DFQATT, CDR2 SNEGSKA (reference sequence). V was cut by 8 bases and J by 4 bases, with 17 bases left in between. The CDR3 runs 13 residues. CDR3 sequence (DNA): TGCAGTTTGGTGTCGGCGCTCGGCTATGGCTACACCTTC. Protein: CSLVSALGYGYTF.

The gene calls are TRBV29-1 and TRBJ2-7; D is perhaps TRBD1 or TRBD2 (5 bases each). CDR3 length equals 14 residues. V lost 8 bases and J 3 bases, leaving 20 bases between the germline ends. Germline loops: CDR1 SQVTM, CDR2 ANQGSEA. Written as DNA, the CDR3 is TGCAGCAGTTTCGGGACCCGGGCGGACTACGAGCAGTACTTC. This gives the protein CSSFGTRADYEQYF.

This clonotype came up a few times. The chain is built from TRBV7-9 and TRBJ2-5; perhaps TRBD2 as D (5 bases). The germline V gene encodes CDR1 SEHNR and CDR2 FQNEAQ (reference sequence). V lost 4 bases and J lost 9, with 21 bases in between. The CDR3 loop spans 15 amino acids. CDR3 coding DNA: TGTGCCAGCAGCTGGGAAAGCGGACCCCCGAGGGCCCAGTACTTC. Its translation is CASSWESGPPRAQYF.

This chain links TRBV6-4 with TRBJ1-3, with D unresolved. The CDR3 has 16 amino acids. V lost 2 bases to trimming and J lost 0 bases, with 11 bases between them. Germline V gene data show CDR1 as MRHNA and CDR2 as SNTAGT. CDR3 bases: TGTGCCAGCAGTGACGAGCACGGCCGCTCTGGAAACACCATATATTTT. This translates into CASSDEHGRSGNTIYF.

This clonotype was detected only a few times. The V gene is TRBV19, the J gene TRBJ2-7, with TRBD1 identical over 8 bases. V shed 9 bases and J 2 bases; nucleotides not matched to a gene: 9. The CDR3 is 14 residues long. Per germline, CDR1 LNHDA and CDR2 SQIVND (reference sequence). CDR3 protein: CARRTGRVTYEQYF. DNA for the CDR3: TGTGCCAGGCGGACAGGGCGCGTTACCTACGAGCAGTACTTC.

This clonotype was observed a few times. The genes are TRBV5-1 and TRBJ2-1, with 12 positions matching TRBD2. Losses at the gene ends were 5 bases for V and 7 bases for J; bases not matched to a gene: 4. Germline V gene sequence: CDR1 SGHRS, CDR2 YFSETQ. The CDR3 consists of 14 residues. DNA for the CDR3: TGCGCCAGCAGATACCTAGCGGGAGGGAATGAGCAGTTCTTC. Protein product: CASRYLAGGNEQFF.